A selection of T cell receptor beta chains follows, all from one sample in a study of OX40 agonist ivuxolimab in advanced cancers. This table comes from immunoSEQ multiplex PCR, and its TCRdb copy is limited to in-frame clones, with some not included. The sample contains 70,000 to 80,000 clones, 75% to 95% of which appear only once. The sample was CD4+ or CD8+ T cells sorted from blood, taken in a trial of the OX40 agonist ivuxolimab. The receptor set was obtained from an adult with an advanced solid tumor such as melanoma, head and neck, liver or kidney cancer. Each CDR3 is given with its conserved first and last residue. The D gene is left open where the match is weak. Only part of the rows carry a size: once, few, many, or a class if the clone is expanded.

V: TRBV29-1
D: -
J: TRBJ1-1
size: few
DNA: TGCAGCGTTGAAGATAAAGTAACCAACACTGAAGCTTTCTTT
CDR3: CSVEDKVTNTEAFF

V: TRBV7-3
D: TRBD2
J: TRBJ2-2
size: -
DNA: TGTGCCAGCAGCTTCCCGGGGGGACCGAGCACCGGGGAGCTGTTTTTT
CDR3: CASSFPGGPSTGELFF

V: TRBV30
D: -
J: TRBJ1-1
size: -
DNA: TGTGCCTGGAGTGTTGGGGGCACTGAAGCTTTCTTT
CDR3: CAWSVGGTEAFF

V: TRBV10-3
D: -
J: TRBJ2-7
size: -
DNA: TGTGCCATCAGTGAAAAGACAGGACAATACTACGAGCAGTACTTC
CDR3: CAISEKTGQYYEQYF

V: TRBV6-5
D: -
J: TRBJ2-1
size: -
DNA: TGTGCCAGCAGTTACTCCCCCGGGACCCAGCAGTTCTTC
CDR3: CASSYSPGTQQFF

V: TRBV27
D: -
J: TRBJ2-5
size: -
DNA: TGTGCCAGCAGTCCAACTATCGGGGTCGGTGCTAGACAAGAGACCCAGTACTTC
CDR3: CASSPTIGVGARQETQYF

V: TRBV4-2
D: TRBD2
J: TRBJ2-7
size: -
DNA: TGTGCCAGCAGCTCCGGGAGGGGAGTGGCCGAGCAGTACTTC
CDR3: CASSSGRGVAEQYF

V: TRBV6-5
D: -
J: TRBJ1-1
size: once
DNA: TGTGCCAGCAGTTACTACGTGAACACTGAAGCTTTCTTT
CDR3: CASSYYVNTEAFF

V: TRBV7-9
D: -
J: TRBJ2-3
size: -
DNA: TGTGCCAGCAGCTTATCTGGGGGCAGGACAGATACGCAGTATTTT
CDR3: CASSLSGGRTDTQYF

V: TRBV27
D: -
J: TRBJ1-2
size: -
DNA: TGTGCCAGCTCTCGGACAGCTTCTAACTATGGCTACACCTTC
CDR3: CASSRTASNYGYTF

V: TRBV9
D: -
J: TRBJ1-2
size: once
DNA: TGTGCCAGCAGCGCTTTAAGGCCAATCGATAGTGGCTACACCTTC
CDR3: CASSALRPIDSGYTF

V: TRBV27
D: -
J: TRBJ1-5
size: -
DNA: TGTGCCAGCAGTCACCAGGGTTTCAGTCAGCCCCAGCATTTT
CDR3: CASSHQGFSQPQHF

V: TRBV4-1
D: TRBD1
J: TRBJ1-5
size: medium-sized
DNA: TGCGCCAGCAGCCAGGAGGACAGGGGTTTCCAGCCCCAGCATTTT
CDR3: CASSQEDRGFQPQHF

V: TRBV6-5
D: TRBD2
J: TRBJ2-3
size: -
DNA: TGTGCCAGCAGTTACTCGGGCGGGGGGAACACAGATACGCAGTATTTT
CDR3: CASSYSGGGNTDTQYF

V: TRBV7-8
D: TRBD1
J: TRBJ1-4
size: -
DNA: TGTGCCAGCAGCTTATGGGACAGTAATGAAAAACTGTTTTTT
CDR3: CASSLWDSNEKLFF

V: TRBV6-5
D: -
J: TRBJ1-2
size: -
DNA: TGTGCCAGCAGTTACTCCAATGGGGGGGACGGCTACACCTTC
CDR3: CASSYSNGGDGYTF

V: TRBV15
D: -
J: TRBJ2-1
size: -
DNA: TGTGCCACTCTGCTGAGCTCCTACAATGAGCAGTTCTTC
CDR3: CATLLSSYNEQFF

V: TRBV25-1
D: TRBD1
J: TRBJ1-2
size: -
DNA: TGTGCCAGCAGTGAATGGGGACAGGGGGGCTATGGCTACACCTTC
CDR3: CASSEWGQGGYGYTF

V: TRBV10-3
D: TRBD2
J: TRBJ2-3
size: -
DNA: TGTGCCATCAGTGGGATTCTCAGCGGGAGGGCCGAAGGTACGCAGTATTTT
CDR3: CAISGILSGRAEGTQYF

V: TRBV7-9
D: -
J: TRBJ2-1
size: -
DNA: TGTGCCAGCAGCTTAGCGCTCGGGAGCTATGGGAGTGAGCAGTTCTTC
CDR3: CASSLALGSYGSEQFF

V: TRBV4-1
D: TRBD1
J: TRBJ1-5
size: -
DNA: TGCGCCAGCAGCGCGGGTGGACAGGGGGTAAATCAGCCCCAGCATTTT
CDR3: CASSAGGQGVNQPQHF

V: TRBV27
D: -
J: TRBJ1-5
size: few
DNA: TGTGCCAGCAGCCCGGCAAGCAATCAGCCCCAGCATTTT
CDR3: CASSPASNQPQHF

V: TRBV5-6
D: -
J: TRBJ1-3
size: few
DNA: TGTGCCAGCAGCCCCTGGAGCTCTGGAAACACCATATATTTT
CDR3: CASSPWSSGNTIYF

V: TRBV27
D: -
J: TRBJ2-7
size: -
DNA: TGTGCCAGCAGTTTGGGGTCAACCTACGAGCAGTACTTC
CDR3: CASSLGSTYEQYF

V: TRBV27
D: -
J: TRBJ2-2
size: -
DNA: TGTGCCACCAAGGAGGGGGGGCACGGGGAGCTGTTTTTT
CDR3: CATKEGGHGELFF

V: TRBV9
D: -
J: TRBJ2-3
size: -
DNA: TGTGCCAGCAGCGTAGGAAGCACAGATACGCAGTATTTT
CDR3: CASSVGSTDTQYF

V: TRBV10-3
D: -
J: TRBJ1-5
size: -
DNA: TGTGCCGTACAATCTCAGGGTCAGCCCCAGCATTTT
CDR3: CAVQSQGQPQHF

V: TRBV15
D: -
J: TRBJ1-4
size: -
DNA: TGTGCCACCAGCCCGATAAGGAGGGGATTCGAAAAACTGTTTTTT
CDR3: CATSPIRRGFEKLFF

V: TRBV5-1
D: -
J: TRBJ2-7
size: -
DNA: TGCGCCAGCAGCGATGGAGACCGACAGAACCGCTACGAGCAGTACTTC
CDR3: CASSDGDRQNRYEQYF

V: TRBV25-1
D: TRBD2
J: TRBJ2-1
size: once
DNA: TGTGCCACCGGGACTAGCGCATACAATGAGCAGTTCTTC
CDR3: CATGTSAYNEQFF

V: TRBV29-1
D: TRBD1
J: TRBJ1-1
size: -
DNA: TGCAGCGTTGCCGGGACAGAGAACACTGAAGCTTTCTTT
CDR3: CSVAGTENTEAFF

V: TRBV2
D: TRBD1
J: TRBJ1-4
size: -
DNA: TGTGCCAGCAGTGATCTGGTACAGGGGGTTAATGAAAAACTGTTTTTT
CDR3: CASSDLVQGVNEKLFF

V: TRBV13
D: TRBD1
J: TRBJ1-1
size: -
DNA: TGTGCCAGCAGCTTAGAGATTGGAGGGGGCCGGAACACTGAAGCTTTCTTT
CDR3: CASSLEIGGGRNTEAFF

V: TRBV30
D: TRBD2
J: TRBJ2-7
size: -
DNA: TGTGCCTGGAGTACGGGGGGGTTAGGCGAGCAGTACTTC
CDR3: CAWSTGGLGEQYF

V: TRBV4-3
D: -
J: TRBJ2-7
size: -
DNA: TGCGCCAGCAGCCAAGGACAAGGGGATTGGAACTCCTACGAGCAGTACTTC
CDR3: CASSQGQGDWNSYEQYF

V: TRBV27
D: -
J: TRBJ1-1
size: -
DNA: TGTGCCAGCAGTCTCCTGGGGGGGTACACTGAAGCTTTCTTT
CDR3: CASSLLGGYTEAFF

V: TRBV4-3
D: TRBD1
J: TRBJ2-2
size: -
DNA: TGCGCCAGCAGCCAGGGACAGCGGAACACCGGGGAGCTGTTTTTT
CDR3: CASSQGQRNTGELFF

V: TRBV5-1
D: -
J: TRBJ2-1
size: -
DNA: TGCGCCAGCAGCTATAAAGTCGGGGACCCTTACCCTTACAATGAGCAGTTCTTC
CDR3: CASSYKVGDPYPYNEQFF

V: TRBV19
D: -
J: TRBJ2-2
size: -
DNA: TGTGCCAGTAGTGTACCTCTCACCGGGGAGCTGTTTTTT
CDR3: CASSVPLTGELFF

V: TRBV9
D: -
J: TRBJ2-7
size: -
DNA: TGTGCCAGCAGCGTAGAGTGGGGTTTTTCCTACGAGCAGTACTTC
CDR3: CASSVEWGFSYEQYF

V: TRBV9
D: -
J: TRBJ2-3
size: -
DNA: TGTGCCAGCAGCGACGGTCCTTTCACAGATACGCAGTATTTT
CDR3: CASSDGPFTDTQYF